These 10 T cell receptor beta chains were all obtained from the same sample, sequenced in a study of blood T cell repertoires in COVID-19. TCRdb keeps only in-frame clones here, not all; method: immunoSEQ multiplex PCR. Among under 45,000 clones listed, approximately 83% were seen once. The material sequenced was peripheral blood. These receptors all stem from a man aged 35-49 years with active COVID-19.

J is TRBJ1-2 and V is TRBV9; TRBD1 matches 8 bases. The ends lost 3 bases at V and 8 bases at J; junction bases unmatched: 3. This CDR3 region has 12 residues. The germline CDR1 and CDR2 sequences are SGDLS and YYNGEE. The CDR3 DNA reads TGTGCCAGCAGCGCGACAGGGGAGGGCTACACCTTC. Translation gives CASSATGEGYTF.

The chain joins TRBV28 to TRBJ2-5; possibly TRBD2 for D (6 bases). Deletions cut 5 bases from V and 2 bases from J, with 12 bases between. Germline V gene lookup returns CDR1 MDHEN and CDR2 SYDVKM. The length of the CDR3 is 14 residues. The CDR3 spells CASSLGGSQETQYF. The CDR3 nucleotides read TGTGCCAGCAGTCTAGGAGGGAGTCAAGAGACCCAGTACTTC. Supplemented by reference TRBV28 and TRBJ2-5, the full variable domain reads DVKVTQSSRYLVKRTGEKVFLECVQDMDHENMFWYRQDPGLGLRLIYFSYDVKMKEKGDIPEGYSVSREKKERFSLILESASTNQTSMYLCASSLGGSQETQYFGPGTRLLVL.

The genes are TRBV18 and TRBJ2-7, with 9 nucleotides matching TRBD1. The CDR3 totals 15 residues. CDR1 and CDR2 from the germline V gene are KGHSH and LQKENI. V lost 3 bases, J lost 0 bases, and 3 bases stayed unmatched. CDR3 sequence reads: CASSPQTGGSYEQYF. As DNA, the CDR3 is TGTGCCAGCTCACCGCAGACAGGGGGCTCCTACGAGCAGTACTTC.

The chain recombines TRBV5-1 with TRBJ2-5; 7 nucleotides line up with TRBD2. The J segment lost 5 bases and the V segment lost 0 bases, leaving 13 bases of the junction unmatched. Germline CDR1 is SGHRS and CDR2 is YFSETQ. This CDR3 is 17 amino acids long. CDR3 amino acids: CASSLGAGGSEEETQYF. The CDR3 DNA reads TGCGCCAGCAGCTTGGGGGCAGGCGGGAGCGAGGAGGAGACCCAGTACTTC.

This clone was observed a handful of times. The chain recombines TRBV7-9 with TRBJ2-2; TRBD1 agrees at 9 bases. The CDR3 spans 16 residues. Losses at the gene ends were 2 bases for V and 7 bases for J; bases not matched to a gene: 8. The germline V gene encodes CDR1 SEHNR and CDR2 FQNEAQ (reference sequence). CDR3 residues: CASSLWDREIDGELFF. The CDR3, as DNA: TGTGCCAGCAGCTTATGGGACAGGGAGATCGACGGGGAGCTGTTTTTT.

This clone was picked up a small number of times. The V and J genes are TRBV28 and TRBJ2-7, with 7 bases aligning to TRBD1. CDR1 and CDR2 from the germline V gene are MDHEN and SYDVKM. V gave up 5 bases and J gave up 7 bases; unmatched junction bases: 17. This CDR3 comprises 16 residues. The CDR3 region is CASSPTYTPTGWEQYF. The DNA of the CDR3 is TGTGCCAGCAGTCCCACATACACGCCGACAGGGTGGGAGCAGTACTTC.

V gene TRBV6-6 combines with J gene TRBJ2-4, with D possibly TRBD1 on 6 matching bases. Germline V gene sequence: CDR1 MNHNY, CDR2 SVGAGI (reference sequence). This CDR3 has 13 amino acids. V was cut by 5 bases and J by 7 bases, with 12 bases left in between. CDR3 in DNA: TGTGCCAGCAGTCCGGGACATGGGAACATTCAGTACTTC. Protein product: CASSPGHGNIQYF.

The gene calls are TRBV19 and TRBJ2-7; TRBD2 matches 10 bases. Trimming cost V 1 base and J 2 bases; bases outside gene matches: 8. Germline CDR1 LNHDA, CDR2 SQIVND (reference sequence). The length of the CDR3 is 17 residues. The CDR3 DNA is TGTGCCAGTAGTATAGTGGTAACTAGCGGGACCACCTACGAGCAGTACTTC. Amino acids: CASSIVVTSGTTYEQYF. The variable domain in full, completed from reference TRBV19 and TRBJ2-7, reads DGGITQSPKYLFRKEGQNVTLSCEQNLNHDAMYWYRQDPGQGLRLIYYSQIVNDFQKGDIAEGYSVSREKKESFPLTVTSAQKNPTAFYLCASSIVVTSGTTYEQYFGPGTRLTVT.

This chain links TRBV9 with TRBJ2-7; TRBD1 matches 8 bases. The trim removed 0 bases at V and 3 bases at J, leaving 8 bases unmatched. This CDR3 is built from 16 residues. The germline V gene has CDR1 SGDLS and CDR2 YYNGEE. This chain's CDR3 is CASSVGPGQGVYEQYF. As DNA, the CDR3 is TGTGCCAGCAGCGTAGGGCCTGGACAGGGAGTCTACGAGCAGTACTTC.

CDR3 protein: CASRNVRDTLLTGELFF. The CDR3 region has the DNA TGTGCCAGCAGAAATGTCCGGGACACCCTCTTGACCGGGGAGCTGTTTTTT. The rearrangement links TRBV7-9 to TRBJ2-2; TRBD1 is a possible D gene (6 bases). The CDR3 extends over 17 amino acids. V lost 6 bases, J lost 5 bases, and 22 bases lay in between. The germline CDR1 and CDR2 sequences are SEHNR and FQNEAQ (reference sequence).